A single sample is the source of the 4 T cell receptor beta chains below, sequenced in a study of blood T cell repertoires in COVID-19. The method was immunoSEQ multiplex PCR; TCRdb's version includes in-frame clones alone and lacks a portion of them. This table has about 26,000 clones, almost 90% appearing once. The sample taken for sequencing was peripheral blood. Source of these receptors: a man aged 70 or older with acute or convalescent COVID-19.

This clone was seen just once. V and J are TRBV6-2 or TRBV6-3 and TRBJ2-2; D gene uncertain. The CDR3 has 16 amino acids. Per the germline V gene, CDR1 is MNHEY and CDR2 is SVGEGT. The V end lost 2 bases, the J end lost 1 base, and 11 bases lay between the germline ends. For the CDR3, the DNA is TGTGCCAGCAGTTACGATCGACATATGAACACCGGGGAGCTGTTTTTT. Its translation is CASSYDRHMNTGELFF.

The V and J genes are TRBV5-4 and TRBJ2-2, with 12 bases fitting TRBD2. The V segment lost 4 bases and the J segment 0 bases; nucleotides outside the gene matches: 4. This CDR3 contains 17 residues. Looked up from germline, CDR1 is SGHNT and CDR2 is YYREEE (reference sequence). CDR3 residues: CASSPGLAGTNTGELFF. CDR3 DNA: TGTGCCAGCAGCCCCGGACTAGCGGGAACGAACACCGGGGAGCTGTTTTTT. Full variable domain (outside the CDR3, taken from reference TRBV5-4 and TRBJ2-2): ETGVTQSPTHLIKTRGQQVTLRCSSQSGHNTVSWYQQALGQGPQFIFQYYREEENGRGNFPPRFSGLQFPNYSSELNVNALELDDSALYLCASSPGLAGTNTGELFFGEGSRLTVL.

V gene TRBV18 combines with J gene TRBJ2-6, with 10 bases lining up with TRBD1. V shed 3 bases and J 2 bases; nucleotides not matched to a gene: 7. CDR1 and CDR2 from the germline V gene are KGHSH and LQKENI. CDR3 length: 18 residues. The CDR3 region is CASSPPGQGRTGANVLTF. CDR3 coding DNA: TGTGCCAGCTCACCTCCGGGACAGGGGCGTACTGGGGCCAACGTCCTGACTTTC.

The gene calls are TRBV19 and TRBJ1-3, with D unresolved. The CDR3 length is 14 residues. Looked up from germline, CDR1 is LNHDA and CDR2 is SQIVND (reference sequence). Trimming cost V 4 bases and J 7 bases, with 14 bases left between them. In DNA form, the CDR3 reads TGTGCCAGTAGTAACCGCGGTAAGGCGAACACCATATATTTT. Amino acids: CASSNRGKANTIYF.